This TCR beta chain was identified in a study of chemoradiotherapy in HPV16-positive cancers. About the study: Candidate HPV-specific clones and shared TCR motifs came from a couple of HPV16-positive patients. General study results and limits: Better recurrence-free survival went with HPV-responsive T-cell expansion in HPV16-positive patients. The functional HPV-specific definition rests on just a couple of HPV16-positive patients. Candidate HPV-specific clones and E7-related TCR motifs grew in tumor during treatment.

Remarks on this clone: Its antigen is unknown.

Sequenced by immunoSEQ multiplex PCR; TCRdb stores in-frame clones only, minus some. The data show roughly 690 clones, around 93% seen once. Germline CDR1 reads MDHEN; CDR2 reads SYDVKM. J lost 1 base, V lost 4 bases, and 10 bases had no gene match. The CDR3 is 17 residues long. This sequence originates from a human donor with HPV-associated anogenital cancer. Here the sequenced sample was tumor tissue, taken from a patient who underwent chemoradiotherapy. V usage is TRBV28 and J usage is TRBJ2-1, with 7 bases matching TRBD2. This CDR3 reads CASSSGGAGISYNEQFF. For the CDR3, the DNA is TGTGCCAGCAGTTCCGGGGGAGCGGGGATTTCCTACAATGAGCAGTTCTTC. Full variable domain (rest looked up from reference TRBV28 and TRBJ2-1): DVKVTQSSRYLVKRTGEKVFLECVQDMDHENMFWYRQDPGLGLRLIYFSYDVKMKEKGDIPEGYSVSREKKERFSLILESASTNQTSMYLCASSSGGAGISYNEQFFGPGTRLTVL.